The clone carrying this T cell receptor (beta chain) has a count of ten or more. Its antigen remains unknown. This record comes from a study of blood T cells in healthy people across ages. Whole-study context: About one barcoded beta molecule per two T cells was captured by template switching.

Study-wide points: Naive and antigen-experienced cells could not be conclusively compared, given unsorted PBMCs. It was held that diversity estimates obtained from one million T cells represented underestimates.

The CDR3 spans 12 residues. Trimming removed 1 base at V and 9 bases at J, with 7 bases between. Looked up from germline, CDR1 is SEHNR and CDR2 is FQNEAQ (reference sequence). Sample-barcoded 5' priming and a J-beta primer mix drove a second PCR of 7 to 11 cycles. Tagging of each cDNA molecule was performed by a template-switch adaptor with 12 random nucleotides. TCRdb itself ran the 5' RACE reads through MiXCR, one entry per CDR3 protein. The sample shows more than 800,000 distinct CDR3 sequences, 29% of them seen only once. This clonotype was sampled from a woman older than 75 in good health. Sequenced material: blood. J is TRBJ2-1 and V is TRBV7-9; D ambiguous. CDR3 nucleotide sequence: TGTGCCAGCAGCTTAGTCGCGGTTGAGCAGTTCTTC. Protein product: CASSLVAVEQFF.